The T cell receptor beta chain under discussion was sequenced for a study of blood T cell repertoires in COVID-19. The repertoire was sequenced with immunoSEQ multiplex PCR; TCRdb's copy has only in-frame clones and lacks some. This sample has 90,000 to 100,000 clones, with approximately 80% found just once. Germline CDR1 reads LGHNA; CDR2 reads YSLEER. The CDR3 consists of 18 residues. Trimming removed 0 bases from V and 7 bases from J; junction bases left unmatched: 13. The clonotype originates from a man aged 60 to 69 with acute or convalescent COVID-19. This chain joins TRBV4-3 and TRBJ1-4; 8 nucleotides agree with TRBD1. Specimen: peripheral blood. The CDR3 region has the DNA TGCGCCAGCAGCCAAGATCGGGGTTCGGACAGGGAAGGTGAAAAACTGTTTTTT. Its translation is CASSQDRGSDREGEKLFF.